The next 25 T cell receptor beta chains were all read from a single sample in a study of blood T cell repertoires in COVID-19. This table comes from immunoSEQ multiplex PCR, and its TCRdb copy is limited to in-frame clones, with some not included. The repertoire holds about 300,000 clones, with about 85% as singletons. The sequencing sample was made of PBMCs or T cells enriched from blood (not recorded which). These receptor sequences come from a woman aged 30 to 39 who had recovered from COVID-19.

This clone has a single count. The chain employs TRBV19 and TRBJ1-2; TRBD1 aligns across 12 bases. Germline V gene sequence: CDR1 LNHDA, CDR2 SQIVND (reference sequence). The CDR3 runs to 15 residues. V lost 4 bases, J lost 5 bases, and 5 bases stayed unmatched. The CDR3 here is CASSTGTGGPYGYTF. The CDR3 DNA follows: TGTGCCAGTAGTACGGGGACAGGGGGCCCGTATGGCTACACCTTC.

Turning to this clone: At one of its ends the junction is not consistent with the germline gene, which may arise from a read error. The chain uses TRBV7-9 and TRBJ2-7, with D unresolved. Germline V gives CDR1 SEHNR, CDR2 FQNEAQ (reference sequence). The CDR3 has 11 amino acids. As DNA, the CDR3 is TGTGCCAGCAGCTCCTCCCACGAGCAGTACTTC. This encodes CASSSSHEQYF.

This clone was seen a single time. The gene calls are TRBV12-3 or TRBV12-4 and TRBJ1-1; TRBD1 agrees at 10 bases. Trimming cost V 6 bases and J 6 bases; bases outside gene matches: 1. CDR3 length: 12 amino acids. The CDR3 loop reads CASRGQGPEAFF. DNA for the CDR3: TGTGCCAGCAGGGGACAGGGGCCTGAAGCTTTCTTT.

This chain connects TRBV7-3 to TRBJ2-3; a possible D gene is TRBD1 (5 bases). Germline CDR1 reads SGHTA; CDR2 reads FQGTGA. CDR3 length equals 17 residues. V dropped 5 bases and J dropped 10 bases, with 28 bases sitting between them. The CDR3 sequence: CASSPGQGSGYISSQYF. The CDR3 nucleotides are TGTGCCAGCAGCCCTGGGCAGGGTTCCGGTTATATCTCCTCGCAGTATTTT.

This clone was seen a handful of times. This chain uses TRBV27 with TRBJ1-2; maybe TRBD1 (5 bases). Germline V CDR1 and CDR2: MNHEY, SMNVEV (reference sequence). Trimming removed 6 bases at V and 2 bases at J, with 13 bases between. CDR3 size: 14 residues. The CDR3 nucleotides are TGTGCCAGCAGGCGAGACAGCCAAAACTATGGCTACACCTTC. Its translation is CASRRDSQNYGYTF.

The DNA for the CDR3 is TGTGCCAGCAGCCAAGATGACAGGGCAGGTCAGCCCCAGCATTTT. This gives the protein CASSQDDRAGQPQHF. The chain links TRBV3-1 (or the pseudogene TRBV3-2) to TRBJ1-5; 7 nucleotides match TRBD1. Germline CDR1 and CDR2: LGHDT and YNNKEL (reference sequence). With 0 bases clipped from V and 6 bases from J, the junction kept 5 bases outside the gene matches. The CDR3 covers 15 residues.

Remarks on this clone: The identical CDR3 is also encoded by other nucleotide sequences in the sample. CDR3 protein: CAWSVGGYEQYF. DNA for the CDR3: TGTGCCTGGAGTGTAGGGGGCTACGAGCAGTACTTC. This chain uses TRBV30 with TRBJ2-7, with D tentatively TRBD1 (6 bases). The CDR3 is made up of 12 amino acids. Germline values: CDR1 GTSNPN, CDR2 SVGIG (reference sequence). Between the trimmed V and J ends, which lost 0 bases and 3 bases, there was a span of 6 bases.

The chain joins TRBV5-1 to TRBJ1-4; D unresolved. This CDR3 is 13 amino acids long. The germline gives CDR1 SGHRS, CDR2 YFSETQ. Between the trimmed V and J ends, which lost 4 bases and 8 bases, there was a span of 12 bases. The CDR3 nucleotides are TGCGCCAGCAGCCTCGAGAAGCCAGAAAAACTGTTTTTT. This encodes CASSLEKPEKLFF.

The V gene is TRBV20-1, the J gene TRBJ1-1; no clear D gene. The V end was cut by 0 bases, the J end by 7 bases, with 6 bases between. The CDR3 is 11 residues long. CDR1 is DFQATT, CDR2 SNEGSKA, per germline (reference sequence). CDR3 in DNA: TGCAGTGCTAGAGAACCAGGTGAAGCTTTCTTT. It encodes CSAREPGEAFF.

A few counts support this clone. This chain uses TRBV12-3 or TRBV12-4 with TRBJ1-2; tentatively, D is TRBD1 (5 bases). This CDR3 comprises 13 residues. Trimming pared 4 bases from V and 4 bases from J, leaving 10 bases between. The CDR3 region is CASSSGLIYGYTF. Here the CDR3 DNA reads TGTGCCAGCAGTTCGGGACTGATCTATGGCTACACCTTC.

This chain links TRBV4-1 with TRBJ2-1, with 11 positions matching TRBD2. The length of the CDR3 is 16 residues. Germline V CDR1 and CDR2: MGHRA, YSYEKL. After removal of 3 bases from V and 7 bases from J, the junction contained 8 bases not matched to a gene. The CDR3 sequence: CASSQGTSGGRNEQFF. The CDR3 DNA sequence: TGCGCCAGCAGCCAGGGAACTAGCGGGGGCCGGAATGAGCAGTTCTTC.

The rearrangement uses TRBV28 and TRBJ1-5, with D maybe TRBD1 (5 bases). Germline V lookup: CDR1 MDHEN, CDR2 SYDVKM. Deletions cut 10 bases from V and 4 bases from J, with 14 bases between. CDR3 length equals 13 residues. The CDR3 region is CAITGGVNQPQHF. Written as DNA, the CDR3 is TGTGCCATAACGGGGGGGGTGAATCAGCCCCAGCATTTT.

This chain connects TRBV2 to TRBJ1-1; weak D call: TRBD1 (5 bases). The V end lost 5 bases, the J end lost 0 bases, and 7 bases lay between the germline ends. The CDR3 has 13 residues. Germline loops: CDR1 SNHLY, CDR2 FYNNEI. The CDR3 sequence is CASSRQMNTEAFF. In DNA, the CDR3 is TGTGCCAGCAGTCGACAGATGAACACTGAAGCTTTCTTT.

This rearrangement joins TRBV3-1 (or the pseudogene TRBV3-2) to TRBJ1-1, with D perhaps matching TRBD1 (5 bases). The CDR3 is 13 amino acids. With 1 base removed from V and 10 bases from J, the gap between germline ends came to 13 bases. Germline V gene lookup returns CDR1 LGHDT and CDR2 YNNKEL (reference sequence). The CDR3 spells CASSQGRARGAFF. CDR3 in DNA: TGTGCCAGCAGCCAAGGAAGGGCTAGGGGAGCTTTCTTT.

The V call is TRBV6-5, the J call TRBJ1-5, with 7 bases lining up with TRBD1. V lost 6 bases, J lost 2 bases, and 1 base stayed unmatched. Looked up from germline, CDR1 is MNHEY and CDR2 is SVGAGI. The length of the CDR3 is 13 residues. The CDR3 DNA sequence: TGTGCCAGCAGGGGGACAGGCAATCAGCCCCAGCATTTT. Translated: CASRGTGNQPQHF.

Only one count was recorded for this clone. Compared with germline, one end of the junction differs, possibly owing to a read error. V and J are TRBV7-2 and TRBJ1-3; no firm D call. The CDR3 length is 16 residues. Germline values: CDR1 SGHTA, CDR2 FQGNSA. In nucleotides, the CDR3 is TGTGCCAGCAGCTCGTTTTCCCTCGCCTCTAGAAACACCATATATTTT. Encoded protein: CASSSFSLASRNTIYF.

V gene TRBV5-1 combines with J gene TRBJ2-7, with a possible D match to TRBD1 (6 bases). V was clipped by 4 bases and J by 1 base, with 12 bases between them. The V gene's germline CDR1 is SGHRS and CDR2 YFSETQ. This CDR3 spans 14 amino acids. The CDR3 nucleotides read TGCGCCAGCAGCCAGGACAGCATATCCTACGAGCAGTACTTC. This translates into CASSQDSISYEQYF.

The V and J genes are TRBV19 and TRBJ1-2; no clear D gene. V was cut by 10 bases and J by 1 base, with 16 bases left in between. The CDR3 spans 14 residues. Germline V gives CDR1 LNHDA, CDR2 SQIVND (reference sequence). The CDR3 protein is CATLPRSGNYGYTF. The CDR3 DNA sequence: TGTGCCACCCTACCCCGGAGCGGTAACTATGGCTACACCTTC.

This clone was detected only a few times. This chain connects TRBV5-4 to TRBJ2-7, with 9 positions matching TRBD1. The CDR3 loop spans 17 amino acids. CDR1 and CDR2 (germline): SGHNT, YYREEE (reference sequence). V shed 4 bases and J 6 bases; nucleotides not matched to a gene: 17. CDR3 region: CASSVTGTGYPLAEQYF. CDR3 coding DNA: TGTGCCAGCAGCGTCACCGGGACAGGGTACCCCCTCGCCGAGCAGTACTTC.

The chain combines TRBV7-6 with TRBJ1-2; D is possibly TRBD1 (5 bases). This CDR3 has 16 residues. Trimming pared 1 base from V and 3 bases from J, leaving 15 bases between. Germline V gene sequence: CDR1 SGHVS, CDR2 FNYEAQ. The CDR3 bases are TGTGCCAGCAGCTTAGGCTCAGGGTATCCGCACTATGGCTACACCTTC. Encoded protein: CASSLGSGYPHYGYTF.

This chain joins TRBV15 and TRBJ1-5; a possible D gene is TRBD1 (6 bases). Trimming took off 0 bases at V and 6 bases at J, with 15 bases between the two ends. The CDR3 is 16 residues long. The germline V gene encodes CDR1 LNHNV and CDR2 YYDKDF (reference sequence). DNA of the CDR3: TGTGCCACCAGCAGAGATGCGGGGGGCGCAGGTCAGCCCCAGCATTTT. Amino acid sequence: CATSRDAGGAGQPQHF.

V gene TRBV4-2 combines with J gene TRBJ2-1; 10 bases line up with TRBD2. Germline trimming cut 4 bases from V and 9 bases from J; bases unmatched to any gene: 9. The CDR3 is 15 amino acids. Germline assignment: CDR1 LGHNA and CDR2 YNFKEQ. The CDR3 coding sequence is TGTGCCAGCAGCCCAGGACGAGCGGGGGGGCCTGAGCAGTTCTTC. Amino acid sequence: CASSPGRAGGPEQFF.

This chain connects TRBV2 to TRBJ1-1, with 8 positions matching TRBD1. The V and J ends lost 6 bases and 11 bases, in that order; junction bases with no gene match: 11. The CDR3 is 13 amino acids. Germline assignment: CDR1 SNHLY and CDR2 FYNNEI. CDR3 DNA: TGTGCCAGCAGAGACGCAGGGGGCGCGAGGGCTTTCTTT. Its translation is CASRDAGGARAFF.

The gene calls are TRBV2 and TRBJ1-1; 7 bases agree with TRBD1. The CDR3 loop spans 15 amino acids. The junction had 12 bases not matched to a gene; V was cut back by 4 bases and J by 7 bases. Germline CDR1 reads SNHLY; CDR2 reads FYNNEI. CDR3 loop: CASSARTGGPDEAFF. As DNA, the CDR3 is TGTGCCAGCAGTGCTAGGACAGGAGGCCCTGATGAAGCTTTCTTT.

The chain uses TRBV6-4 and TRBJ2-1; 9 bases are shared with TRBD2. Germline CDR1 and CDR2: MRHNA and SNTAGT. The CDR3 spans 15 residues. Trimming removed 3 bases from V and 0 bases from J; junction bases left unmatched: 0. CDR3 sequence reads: CASSERGGSYNEQFF. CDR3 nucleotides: TGTGCCAGCAGTGAGCGGGGGGGCTCCTACAATGAGCAGTTCTTC.